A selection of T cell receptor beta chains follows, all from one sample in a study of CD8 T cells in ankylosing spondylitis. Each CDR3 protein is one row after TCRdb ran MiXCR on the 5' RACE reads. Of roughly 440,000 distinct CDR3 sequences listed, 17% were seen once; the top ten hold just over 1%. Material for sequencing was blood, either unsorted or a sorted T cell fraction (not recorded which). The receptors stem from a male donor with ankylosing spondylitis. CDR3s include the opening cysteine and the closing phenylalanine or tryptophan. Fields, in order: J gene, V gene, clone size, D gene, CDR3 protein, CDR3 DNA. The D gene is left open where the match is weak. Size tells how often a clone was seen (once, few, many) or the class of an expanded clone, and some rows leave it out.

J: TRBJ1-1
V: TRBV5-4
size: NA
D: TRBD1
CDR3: CASSKDRRTEAFF
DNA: TGTGCCAGCAGCAAGGACAGGCGGACTGAAGCTTTCTTT

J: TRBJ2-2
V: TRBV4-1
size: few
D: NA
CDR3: CASSQDGGPSSDTGELFF
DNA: TGCGCCAGCAGCCAAGATGGAGGGCCATCTTCGGACACCGGGGAGCTGTTTTTT

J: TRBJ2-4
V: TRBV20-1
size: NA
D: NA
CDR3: CSASLVGTDIQYF
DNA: TGCAGTGCTAGTCTCGTTGGAACGGACATTCAGTACTTC

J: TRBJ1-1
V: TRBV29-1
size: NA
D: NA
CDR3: CSVVQGRNTEAFF
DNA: TGCAGCGTTGTGCAGGGACGGAACACTGAAGCTTTCTTT

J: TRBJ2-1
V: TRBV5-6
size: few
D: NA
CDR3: CASSPLWPSSYNEQFF
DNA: TGTGCCAGCAGCCCGTTATGGCCCAGCTCCTACAATGAGCAGTTCTTC

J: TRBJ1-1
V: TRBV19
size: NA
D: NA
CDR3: CASSILGQANTEAFF
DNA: TGTGCCAGTAGTATTCTGGGGCAGGCGAACACTGAAGCTTTCTTT

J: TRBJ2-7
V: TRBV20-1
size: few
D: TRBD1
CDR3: CSARLKRAGGSYEQYF
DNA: TGCAGTGCCCGATTGAAAAGGGCAGGGGGCTCGTACGAGCAGTACTTC

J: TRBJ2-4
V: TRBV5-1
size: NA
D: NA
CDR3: CASSSEPGAKNIQYF
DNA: TGCGCCAGCAGCTCAGAGCCCGGGGCCAAAAACATTCAGTACTTC

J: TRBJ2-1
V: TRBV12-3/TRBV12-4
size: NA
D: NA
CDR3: CASSLMGRGYNEQFF
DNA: TGTGCCAGCAGTTTAATGGGAAGGGGGTACAATGAGCAGTTCTTC

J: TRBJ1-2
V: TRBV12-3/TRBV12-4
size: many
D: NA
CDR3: CASSPVRGGSYGYTF
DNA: TGTGCCAGCAGCCCAGTGAGGGGGGGCAGCTATGGCTACACCTTC

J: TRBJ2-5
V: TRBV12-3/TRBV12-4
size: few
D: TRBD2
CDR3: CASNIAGGPGETQYF
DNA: TGTGCCAGCAATATCGCGGGAGGGCCGGGGGAGACCCAGTACTTC

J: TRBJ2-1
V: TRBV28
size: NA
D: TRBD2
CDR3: CASALLISGRADNEQFF
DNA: TGTGCCAGCGCACTCCTGATTAGCGGGAGGGCGGACAATGAGCAGTTCTTC

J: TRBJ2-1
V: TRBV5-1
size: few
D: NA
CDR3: CASSSNGISSYNEQFF
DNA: TGCGCCAGCAGCTCAAACGGTATAAGCTCCTACAATGAGCAGTTCTTC

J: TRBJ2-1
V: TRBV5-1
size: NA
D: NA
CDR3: CASSRDKSYNEQFF
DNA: TGCGCCAGCAGCAGGGACAAGTCCTACAATGAGCAGTTCTTC

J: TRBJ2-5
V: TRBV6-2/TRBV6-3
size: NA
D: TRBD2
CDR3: CASSSPKLAGVPETQYF
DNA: TGTGCCAGCAGTTCACCCAAACTAGCGGGAGTACCGGAGACCCAGTACTTC

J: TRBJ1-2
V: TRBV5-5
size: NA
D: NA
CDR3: CASSLAQSAGVQLYGYTF
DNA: TGTGCCAGCAGCTTGGCTCAGTCGGCGGGAGTTCAACTCTATGGCTACACCTTC

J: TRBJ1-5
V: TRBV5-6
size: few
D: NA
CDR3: CASSLLGQGTDQPQHF
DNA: TGTGCCAGCAGCTTGCTGGGCCAGGGGACCGATCAGCCCCAGCATTTT

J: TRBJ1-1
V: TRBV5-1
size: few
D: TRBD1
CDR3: CASSWVDRVNTEAFF
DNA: TGCGCCAGCAGCTGGGTTGACAGGGTGAACACTGAAGCTTTCTTT

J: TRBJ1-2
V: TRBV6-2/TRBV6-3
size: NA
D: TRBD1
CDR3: CASSRDRDNYGYTF
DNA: TGTGCCAGCAGTCGCGACAGGGATAACTATGGCTACACCTTC